Following are 3 T cell receptor beta chains from one sample sequenced in a study of tumor-infiltrating lymphocytes in primary liver carcinoma. Starting material for RNA and DNA co-extraction consisted of about 20-33 mg of unsorted bulk tissue. Using a constant-region primer together with ProtoScript II reverse transcriptase, TCR beta cDNA was made from 450 to 600 ng of total RNA. Sequencing libraries for TCR beta derived from three nested multiplex PCR rounds that used slightly modified ARM-PCR. The study ran its first two PCR rounds for approximately 10 cycles each, using TRBV1-TRBV30 forward primers and a C-beta reverse primer. TCRdb re-called the multiplex PCR reads through MiXCR, storing one row per CDR3 protein. The sample lists roughly 70,000 distinct CDR3 sequences; over 60% were seen once. Material for sequencing was liver tumor tissue from sampling region 4. The sample's subset: tumor region T4, right-lateral pole. The receptors come from a man in his forties or fifties with primary liver carcinoma and hepatitis B virus infection.

Details on this clonotype: The conserved phenylalanine or tryptophan is not found at the CDR3 terminus, so this likely reflects a read error. Because the CDR3's place on the DNA is in doubt, the DNA is left out and the CDR3 is given as listed by TCRdb. The chain is built from TRBV6-7 and TRBJ2-2; no check of the table's D call, TRBD1, against the DNA was made. TRBV6-7 is reported as an ORF; its role is uncertain. The CDR3 length equals 14 residues, ends included. CDR3 sequence: CARSDRGVTGELFS.

Of note for this clonotype: Compared with germline, one end of the junction differs, possibly owing to a read error. The chain carries TRBV6-2 or TRBV6-3 and TRBJ2-7; D unclear. CDR1 and CDR2 (germline): MNHEY, SVGEGT. The CDR3 runs to 11 residues. CDR3 sequence (DNA): TGTGCCATCAGTTACTCCTACGAGCAGTACTTC. Translation: CAISYSYEQYF.

Remarks on this clonotype: An end of the junction does not agree with germline; a read error may underlie this. The V and J genes are TRBV4-2 and TRBJ2-7; D possibly matches TRBD1 or TRBD2 (5 bases each). Looked up from germline, CDR1 is LGHNA and CDR2 is YNFKEQ. There are 15 residues in the CDR3. CDR3 protein: CASSQGAADKLEEYF. The CDR3 nucleotides read TGCGCCAGCAGCCAAGGGGCAGCGGACAAGCTCGAGGAGTACTTC.